This entry is about one TCR beta chain. The data belong to a study of blood T cell repertoires in COVID-19. Per the authors' pipeline: Amplified reference gene primers provided the basis for estimating nucleated cell counts. Data came from immunoSEQ multiplex PCR; TCRdb stores just in-frame clones and leaves some out. V and J calls and clone size are those listed in that table; D and trimming were worked out from the DNA. Of around 270,000 clones in the sample, approximately 90% are singletons; the top ten hold approximately 4%. The germline gives CDR1 MNHEY, CDR2 SVGEGT. V gave up 2 bases and J gave up 1 base; unmatched junction bases: 6. The CDR3 runs 16 residues.

Material: peripheral blood. The receptor comes from a man in his sixties who had recovered from COVID-19. The V and J genes are TRBV6-2 or TRBV6-3 and TRBJ1-1; 8 nucleotides match TRBD1. The CDR3 region has the DNA TGTGCCAGCAGTTACCCGTGGACAGGGAAGAACACTGAAGCTTTCTTT. Translation: CASSYPWTGKNTEAFF.